This is a list of T cell receptor beta chains from one sample in a study of blood T cell repertoires in COVID-19. Generated by immunoSEQ multiplex PCR, the TCRdb table keeps only in-frame clones and is missing some. The table has just over 6,000 clones, more than 75% seen once; the top ten hold 45% to 60%. The sequencing input was peripheral blood. Every receptor here comes from a human donor in a cohort sampled during active COVID-19. The CDR3 runs from the conserved cysteine through the conserved F or W. Each record gives: clone size, D gene, J gene, V gene, CDR3 protein, CDR3 DNA. The D gene is left open where the match is weak. Size tells how often a clone was seen (once, few, many) or the class of an expanded clone, and some rows leave it out.

>.|.|TRBJ2-1|TRBV18
CASSQPRRGEQFF
TGTGCCAGCTCACAACCCCGGCGAGGTGAGCAGTTCTTC
>.|.|TRBJ2-5|TRBV21-1
CASSKDRTGQETQYF
TGTGCCAGCAGCAAAGATCGTACAGGACAAGAGACCCAGTACTTC
>.|.|TRBJ2-7|TRBV6-2/TRBV6-3
CASSYGNRAYEQYF
TGTGCCAGCAGTTACGGTAACAGAGCCTACGAGCAGTACTTC
>.|.|TRBJ1-1|TRBV28
CASSLLGRGVETEAFF
TGTGCCAGCAGTTTATTGGGCAGGGGAGTTGAAACTGAAGCTTTCTTT
>.|.|TRBJ2-7|TRBV5-1
CASSPRVADLAYEQYF
TGCGCCAGCAGCCCCCGCGTAGCCGACCTCGCCTACGAGCAGTACTTC
>.|TRBD1|TRBJ2-7|TRBV28
CASSGTGQGTYEQYF
TGTGCCAGCAGTGGAACGGGACAGGGCACCTACGAGCAGTACTTC
>.|.|TRBJ2-1|TRBV30
CAWSVRSGFEQFF
TGTGCCTGGAGTGTACGATCGGGATTTGAGCAGTTCTTC
>.|TRBD1|TRBJ2-7|TRBV4-3
CASSQETGGYYEQYF
TGCGCCAGCAGCCAAGAAACAGGGGGCTACTACGAGCAGTACTTC
>.|TRBD1|TRBJ2-7|TRBV6-6
CASSYPGQQYEQYF
TGTGCCAGCAGTTACCCGGGACAGCAATACGAGCAGTACTTC
>.|TRBD2|TRBJ2-1|TRBV9
CASSGGGSGSSHNEQFF
TGTGCCAGCAGCGGCGGGGGGAGCGGGAGTTCCCACAATGAGCAGTTCTTC
>.|.|TRBJ2-5|TRBV28
CASSPKNDPGEAETQYF
TGTGCCAGCAGTCCCAAAAATGACCCTGGGGAGGCAGAGACCCAGTACTTC
>.|.|TRBJ1-2|TRBV5-8
CASSLGSTNYGYTF
TGTGCCAGCAGCTTGGGGTCTACTAACTATGGCTACACCTTC
>.|.|TRBJ2-5|TRBV27
CASSPRDLLETQYF
TGTGCCAGCAGTCCCCGGGATTTATTAGAGACCCAGTACTTC
>.|.|TRBJ2-1|TRBV19
CASSIVGGGTYNEQFF
TGTGCCAGTAGTATAGTGGGGGGTGGCACCTACAATGAGCAGTTCTTC
>.|TRBD1|TRBJ2-1|TRBV4-2
CASSAPGTGGLRGSYNEQFF
TGTGCCAGCAGCGCCCCCGGGACAGGGGGCCTTAGAGGCTCCTACAATGAGCAGTTCTTC
>.|TRBD1|TRBJ2-1|TRBV6-2/TRBV6-3
CASSQSGTGNYNEQFF
TGTGCCAGCAGCCAATCCGGGACAGGGAATTACAATGAGCAGTTCTTC
>once|TRBD2|TRBJ2-5|TRBV6-6
CASSPPGLAGPQETQYF
TGTGCCAGCAGTCCCCCTGGACTAGCGGGGCCTCAAGAGACCCAGTACTTC